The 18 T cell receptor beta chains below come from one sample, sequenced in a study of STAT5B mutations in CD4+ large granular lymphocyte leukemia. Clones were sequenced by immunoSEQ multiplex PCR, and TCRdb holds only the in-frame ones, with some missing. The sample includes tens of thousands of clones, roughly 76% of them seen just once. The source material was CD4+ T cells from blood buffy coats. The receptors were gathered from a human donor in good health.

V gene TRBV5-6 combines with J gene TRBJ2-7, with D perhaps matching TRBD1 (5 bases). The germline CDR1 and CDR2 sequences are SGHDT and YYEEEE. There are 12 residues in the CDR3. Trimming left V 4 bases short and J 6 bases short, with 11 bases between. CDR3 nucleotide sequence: TGTGCCAGCAGCCTGTCCAGGGCCGAGCAGTACTTC. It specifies CASSLSRAEQYF.

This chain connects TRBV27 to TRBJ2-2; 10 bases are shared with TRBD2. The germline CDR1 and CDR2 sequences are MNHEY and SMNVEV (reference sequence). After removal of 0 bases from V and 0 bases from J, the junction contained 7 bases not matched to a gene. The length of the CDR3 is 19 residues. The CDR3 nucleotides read TGTGCCAGCAGTTTATCTTGGACTAGCGGACCAGCGAACACCGGGGAGCTGTTTTTT. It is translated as CASSLSWTSGPANTGELFF.

CDR3 residues: CASSDRPGQGVGYTF. For the CDR3, the DNA is TGTGCCAGCAGTGATCGACCGGGACAGGGGGTTGGCTACACCTTC. The V and J genes are TRBV7-6 and TRBJ1-2; 11 nucleotides match TRBD1. This CDR3 is built from 15 residues. J was trimmed by 7 bases and V by 6 bases; bases with no gene match: 10. Germline V CDR1 and CDR2: SGHVS, FNYEAQ.

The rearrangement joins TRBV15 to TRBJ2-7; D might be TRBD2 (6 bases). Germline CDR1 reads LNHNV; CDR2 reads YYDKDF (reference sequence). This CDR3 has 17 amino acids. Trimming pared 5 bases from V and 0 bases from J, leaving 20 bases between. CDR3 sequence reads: CATSPGTVRTYSYEQYF. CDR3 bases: TGTGCCACCAGCCCCGGGACTGTACGGACCTACTCCTACGAGCAGTACTTC.

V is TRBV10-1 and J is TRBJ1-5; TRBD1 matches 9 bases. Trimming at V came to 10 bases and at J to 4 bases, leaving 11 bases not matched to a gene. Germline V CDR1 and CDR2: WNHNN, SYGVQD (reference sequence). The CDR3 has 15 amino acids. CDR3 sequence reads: CATHGTGMGNQPQHF. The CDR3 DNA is TGCGCCACCCATGGGACAGGGATGGGAAATCAGCCCCAGCATTTT.

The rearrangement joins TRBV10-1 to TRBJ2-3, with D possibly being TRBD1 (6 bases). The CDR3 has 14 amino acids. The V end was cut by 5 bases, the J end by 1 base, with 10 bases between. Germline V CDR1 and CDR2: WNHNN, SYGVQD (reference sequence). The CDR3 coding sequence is TGCGCCAGCAGTCAGGGACAAGGCACAGATACGCAGTATTTT. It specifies CASSQGQGTDTQYF.

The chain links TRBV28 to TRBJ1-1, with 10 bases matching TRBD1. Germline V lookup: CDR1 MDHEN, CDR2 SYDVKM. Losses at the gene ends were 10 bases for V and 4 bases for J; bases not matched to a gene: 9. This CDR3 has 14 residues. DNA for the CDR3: TGTGCCACCCAGACAGGGGGCGCTGGCACTGAAGCTTTCTTT. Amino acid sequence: CATQTGGAGTEAFF.

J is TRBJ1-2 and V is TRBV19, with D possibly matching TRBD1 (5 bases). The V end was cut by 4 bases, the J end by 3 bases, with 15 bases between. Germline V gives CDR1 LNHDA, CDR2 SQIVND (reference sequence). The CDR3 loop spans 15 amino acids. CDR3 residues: CASSKTREGYYGYTF. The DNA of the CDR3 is TGTGCCAGTAGTAAGACCAGGGAGGGGTACTATGGCTACACCTTC.

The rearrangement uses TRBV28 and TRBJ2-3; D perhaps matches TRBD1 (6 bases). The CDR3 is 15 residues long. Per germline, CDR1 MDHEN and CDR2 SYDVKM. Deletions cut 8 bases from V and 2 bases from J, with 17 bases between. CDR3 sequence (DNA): TGTGCCAGCGTCGACCGGGACACCTACACAGATACGCAGTATTTT. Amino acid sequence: CASVDRDTYTDTQYF.

The CDR3 nucleotides are TGCGCCAGCAGCTTGGAACTAGCGGGAGGCCGGAGGAAAGATACGCAGTATTTT. Encoded protein: CASSLELAGGRRKDTQYF. The chain carries TRBV5-1 and TRBJ2-3, with TRBD2 matching over 12 bases. The CDR3 loop spans 18 amino acids. V shed 0 bases and J 5 bases; nucleotides not matched to a gene: 10. Germline CDR1 SGHRS, CDR2 YFSETQ.

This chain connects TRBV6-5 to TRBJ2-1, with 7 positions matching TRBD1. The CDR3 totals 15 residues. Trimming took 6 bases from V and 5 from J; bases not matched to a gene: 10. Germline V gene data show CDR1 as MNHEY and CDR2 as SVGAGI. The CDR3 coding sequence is TGTGCCAGCAGCAGCCCCGGGACAGTAAACAATGAGCAGTTCTTC. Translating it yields CASSSPGTVNNEQFF.

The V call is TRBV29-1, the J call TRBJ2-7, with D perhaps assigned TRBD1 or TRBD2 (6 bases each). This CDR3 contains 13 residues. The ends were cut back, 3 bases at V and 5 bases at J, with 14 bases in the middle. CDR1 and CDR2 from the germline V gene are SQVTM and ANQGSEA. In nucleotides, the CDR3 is TGCAGCGTTGAGGGGGGCCCCTTAAACGAGCAGTACTTC. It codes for CSVEGGPLNEQYF.

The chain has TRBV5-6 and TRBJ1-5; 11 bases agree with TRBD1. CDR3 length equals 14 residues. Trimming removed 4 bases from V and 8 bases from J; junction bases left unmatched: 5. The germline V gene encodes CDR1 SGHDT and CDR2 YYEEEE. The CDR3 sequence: CASSPGQGAEPQHF. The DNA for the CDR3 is TGTGCCAGCAGCCCCGGACAGGGGGCGGAGCCCCAGCATTTT. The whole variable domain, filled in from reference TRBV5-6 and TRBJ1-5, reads DAGVTQSPTHLIKTRGQQVTLRCSPKSGHDTVSWYQQALGQGPQFIFQYYEEEERQRGNFPDRFSGHQFPNYSSELNVNALLLGDSALYLCASSPGQGAEPQHFGDGTRLSIL.

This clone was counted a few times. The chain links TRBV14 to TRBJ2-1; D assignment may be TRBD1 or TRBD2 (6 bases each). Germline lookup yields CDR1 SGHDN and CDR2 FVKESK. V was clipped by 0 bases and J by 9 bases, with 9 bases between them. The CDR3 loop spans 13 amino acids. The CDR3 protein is CASSQDRGVEQFF. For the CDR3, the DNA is TGTGCCAGCAGCCAAGATAGGGGGGTTGAGCAGTTCTTC.

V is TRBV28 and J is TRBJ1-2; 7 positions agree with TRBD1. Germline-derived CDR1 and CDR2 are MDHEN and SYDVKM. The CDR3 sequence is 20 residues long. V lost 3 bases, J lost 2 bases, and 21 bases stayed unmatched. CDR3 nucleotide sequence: TGTGCCAGCAGTTTGGGTCGAGGTTATAGGACGGACAGGAGGAACTATGGCTACACCTTC. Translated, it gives CASSLGRGYRTDRRNYGYTF.

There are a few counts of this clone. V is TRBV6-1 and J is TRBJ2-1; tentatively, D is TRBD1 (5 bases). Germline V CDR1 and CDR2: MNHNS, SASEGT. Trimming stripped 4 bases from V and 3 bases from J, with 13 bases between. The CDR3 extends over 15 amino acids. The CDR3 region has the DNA TGTGCCAGCAGTGGCGCGACAGTTAGCTACAATGAGCAGTTCTTC. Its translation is CASSGATVSYNEQFF.

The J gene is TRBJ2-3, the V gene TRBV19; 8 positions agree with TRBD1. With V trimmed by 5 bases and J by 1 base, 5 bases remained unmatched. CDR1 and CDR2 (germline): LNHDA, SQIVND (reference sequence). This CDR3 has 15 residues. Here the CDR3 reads CASSGQGRGTDTQYF. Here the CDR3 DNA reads TGTGCCAGTAGTGGACAGGGTCGGGGCACAGATACGCAGTATTTT.

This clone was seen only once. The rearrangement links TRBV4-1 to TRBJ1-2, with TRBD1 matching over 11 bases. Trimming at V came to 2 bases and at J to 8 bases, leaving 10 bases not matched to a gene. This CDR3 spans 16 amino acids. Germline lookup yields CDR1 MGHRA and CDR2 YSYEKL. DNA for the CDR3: TGCGCCAGCAGCCAACCGCGGGACAGGGGGTTAGGGGGCTACACCTTC. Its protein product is CASSQPRDRGLGGYTF.